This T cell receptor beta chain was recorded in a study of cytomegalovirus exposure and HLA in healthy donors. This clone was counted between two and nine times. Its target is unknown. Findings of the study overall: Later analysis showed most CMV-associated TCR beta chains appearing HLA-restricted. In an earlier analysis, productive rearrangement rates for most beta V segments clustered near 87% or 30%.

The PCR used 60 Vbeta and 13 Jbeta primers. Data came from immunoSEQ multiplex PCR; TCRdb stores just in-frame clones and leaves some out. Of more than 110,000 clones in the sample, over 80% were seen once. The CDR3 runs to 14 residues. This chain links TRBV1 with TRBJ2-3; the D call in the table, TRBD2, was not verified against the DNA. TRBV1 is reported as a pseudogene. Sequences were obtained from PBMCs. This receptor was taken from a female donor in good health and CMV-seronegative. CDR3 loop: CTSSQVSATDTQYF. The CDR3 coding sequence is TGCACCAGCAGCCAAGTTAGCGCGACAGATACGCAGTATTTT.